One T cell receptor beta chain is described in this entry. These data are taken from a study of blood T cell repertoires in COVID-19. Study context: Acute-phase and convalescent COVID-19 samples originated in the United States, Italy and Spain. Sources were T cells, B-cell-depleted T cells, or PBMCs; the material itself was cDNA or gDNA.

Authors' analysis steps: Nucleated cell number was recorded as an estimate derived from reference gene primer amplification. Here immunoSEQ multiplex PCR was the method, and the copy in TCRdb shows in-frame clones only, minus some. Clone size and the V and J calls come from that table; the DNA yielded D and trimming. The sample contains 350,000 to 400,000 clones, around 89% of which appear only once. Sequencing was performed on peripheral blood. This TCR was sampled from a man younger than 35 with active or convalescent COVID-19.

The CDR3 region has the DNA TGTGCCATAGCAGTCAGGGTGGAGAAAGAGACCCAGTACTTC. Encoded protein: CAIAVRVEKETQYF. The genes are TRBV27 and TRBJ2-5, with D possibly being TRBD1 (5 bases). This CDR3 spans 14 amino acids. The germline V and J ends were trimmed by 10 bases and 3 bases, with 18 bases remaining between them. Germline CDR1 is MNHEY and CDR2 is SMNVEV (reference sequence).